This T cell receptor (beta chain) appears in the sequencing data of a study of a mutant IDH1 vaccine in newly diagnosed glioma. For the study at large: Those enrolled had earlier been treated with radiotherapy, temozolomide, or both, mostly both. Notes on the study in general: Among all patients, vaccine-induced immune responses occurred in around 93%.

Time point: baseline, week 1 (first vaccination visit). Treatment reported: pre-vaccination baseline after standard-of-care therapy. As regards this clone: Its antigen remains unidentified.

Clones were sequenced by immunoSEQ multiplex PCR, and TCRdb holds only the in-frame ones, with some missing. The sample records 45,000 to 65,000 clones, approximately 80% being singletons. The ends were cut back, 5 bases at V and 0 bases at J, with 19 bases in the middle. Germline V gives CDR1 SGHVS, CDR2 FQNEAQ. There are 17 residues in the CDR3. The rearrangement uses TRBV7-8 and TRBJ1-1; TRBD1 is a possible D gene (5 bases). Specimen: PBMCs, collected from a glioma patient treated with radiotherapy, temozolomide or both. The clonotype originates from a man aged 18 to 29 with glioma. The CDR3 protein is CASSRVGGGRLNTEAFF. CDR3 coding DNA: TGTGCCAGCAGCCGCGTCGGGGGTGGGCGGTTGAACACTGAAGCTTTCTTT.